What follows describes a single TCR beta chain. As yet, its antigen is unknown. This CDR3 is 13 amino acids long. The germline gives CDR1 DFQATT, CDR2 SNEGSKA (reference sequence). V shed 3 bases, J shed 7 bases, and the junction held 8 bases outside the gene matches. Preparing the TCRbeta library involved the use of unique molecular identifiers. MiXCR was run by TCRdb on the PCR reads, yielding one entry per CDR3 protein. The sample records 400,000 to 450,000 distinct CDR3 sequences, 43% being singletons. This entry belongs to a study of T-cell reconstitution after alpha-beta-depleted transplantation in children. Broader study findings: Recipient T cells and thymic progenitors that survived gave rise to the high TCRbeta diversity observed at day 60 in some patients. Counts and diversity of T cells one year after transplant came mostly from newly produced T cells. Several hundred graft clones that had expanded were reportedly the source of alpha-beta T cells about two months after transplant.

The TCR originated in a girl aged 2 to 10 with aplastic anemia, due to receive a stem cell transplant. The V gene is TRBV20-1, the J gene TRBJ2-7, with 8 nucleotides matching TRBD1. The sequences come from PBMCs, collected before TCRalphabeta/CD19-depleted stem cell transplant. CDR3 loop: CSASQGAVVEQYF. The CDR3 DNA is TGCAGTGCTAGTCAGGGGGCAGTGGTTGAGCAGTACTTC.